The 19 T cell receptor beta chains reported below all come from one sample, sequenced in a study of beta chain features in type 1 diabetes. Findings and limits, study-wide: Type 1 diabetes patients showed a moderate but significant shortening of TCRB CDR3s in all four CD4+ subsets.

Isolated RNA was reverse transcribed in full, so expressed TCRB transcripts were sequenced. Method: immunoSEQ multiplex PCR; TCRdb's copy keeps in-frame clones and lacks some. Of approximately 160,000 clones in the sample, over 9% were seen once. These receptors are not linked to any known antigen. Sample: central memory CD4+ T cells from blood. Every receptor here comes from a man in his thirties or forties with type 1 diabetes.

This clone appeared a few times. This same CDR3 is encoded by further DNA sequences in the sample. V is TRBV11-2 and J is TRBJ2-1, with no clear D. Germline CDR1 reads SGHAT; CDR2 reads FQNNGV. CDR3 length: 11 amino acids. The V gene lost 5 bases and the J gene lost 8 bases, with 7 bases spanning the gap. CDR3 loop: CASSPVDEQFF. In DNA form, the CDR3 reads TGTGCCAGCAGCCCGGTGGATGAGCAGTTCTTC. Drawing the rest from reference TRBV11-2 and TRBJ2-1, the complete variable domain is EAGVAQSPRYKIIEKRQSVAFWCNPISGHATLYWYQQILGQGPKLLIQFQNNGVVDDSQLPKDRFSAERLKGVDSTLKIQPAKLEDSAVYLCASSPVDEQFFGPGTRLTVL.

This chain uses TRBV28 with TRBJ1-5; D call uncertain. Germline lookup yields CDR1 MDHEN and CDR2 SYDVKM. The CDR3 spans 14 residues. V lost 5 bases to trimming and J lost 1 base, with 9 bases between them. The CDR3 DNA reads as TGTGCCAGCAGTCCCGAGCAAAGCAATCAGCCCCAGCATTTT. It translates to CASSPEQSNQPQHF.

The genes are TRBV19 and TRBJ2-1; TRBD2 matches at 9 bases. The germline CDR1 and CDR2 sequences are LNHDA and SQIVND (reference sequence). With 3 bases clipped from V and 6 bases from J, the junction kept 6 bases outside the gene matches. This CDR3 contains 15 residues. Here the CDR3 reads CASSIGSGSSNEQFF. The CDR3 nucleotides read TGTGCCAGTAGTATCGGTAGCGGGAGCTCCAATGAGCAGTTCTTC.

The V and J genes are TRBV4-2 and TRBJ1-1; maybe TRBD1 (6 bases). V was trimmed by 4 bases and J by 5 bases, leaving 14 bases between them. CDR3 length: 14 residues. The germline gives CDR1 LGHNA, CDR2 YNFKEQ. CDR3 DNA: TGTGCCAGCAGCCCCCGACAGGACCTAACTGAAGCTTTCTTT. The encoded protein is CASSPRQDLTEAFF.

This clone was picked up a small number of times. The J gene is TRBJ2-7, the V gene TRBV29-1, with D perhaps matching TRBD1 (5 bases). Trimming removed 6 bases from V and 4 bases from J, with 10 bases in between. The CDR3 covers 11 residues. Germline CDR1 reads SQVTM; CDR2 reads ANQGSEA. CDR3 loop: CSVGRQYEQYF. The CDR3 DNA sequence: TGCAGCGTGGGAAGACAGTACGAGCAGTACTTC.

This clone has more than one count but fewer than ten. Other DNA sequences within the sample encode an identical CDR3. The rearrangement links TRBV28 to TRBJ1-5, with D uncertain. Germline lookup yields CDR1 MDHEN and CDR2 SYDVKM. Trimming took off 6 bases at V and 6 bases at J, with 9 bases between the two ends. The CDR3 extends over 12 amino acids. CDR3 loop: CASSSGSQPQHF. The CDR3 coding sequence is TGTGCCAGCAGCTCCGGGAGTCAGCCCCAGCATTTT.

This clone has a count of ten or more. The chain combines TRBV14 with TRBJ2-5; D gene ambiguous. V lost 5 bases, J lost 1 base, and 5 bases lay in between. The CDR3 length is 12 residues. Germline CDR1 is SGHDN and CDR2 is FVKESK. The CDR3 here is CASSSRQETQYF. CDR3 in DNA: TGTGCCAGCAGCTCCCGCCAAGAGACCCAGTACTTC.

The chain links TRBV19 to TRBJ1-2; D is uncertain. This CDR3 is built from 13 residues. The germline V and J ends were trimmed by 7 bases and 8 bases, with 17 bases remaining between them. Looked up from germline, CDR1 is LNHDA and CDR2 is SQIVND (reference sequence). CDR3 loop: CASKVVNTEGYTF. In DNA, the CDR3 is TGTGCCAGTAAAGTGGTAAATACGGAGGGCTACACCTTC.

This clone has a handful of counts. CDR3 nucleotide sequence: TGCAGCGTTGAAGCGCCTCATGAGCCAGAGACCCAGTACTTC. Its translation is CSVEAPHEPETQYF. V is TRBV29-1 and J is TRBJ2-5; D remains ambiguous. The CDR3 spans 14 residues. Trimming took 1 base from V and 4 from J, leaving 13 bases between them. The germline V gene encodes CDR1 SQVTM and CDR2 ANQGSEA.

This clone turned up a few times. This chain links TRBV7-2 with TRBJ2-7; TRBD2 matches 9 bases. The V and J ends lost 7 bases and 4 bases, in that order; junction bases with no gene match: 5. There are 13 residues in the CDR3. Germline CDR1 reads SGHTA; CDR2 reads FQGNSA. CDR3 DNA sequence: TGTGCCAGCATGGCGGGAGGGCGGTACGAGCAGTACTTC. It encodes CASMAGGRYEQYF. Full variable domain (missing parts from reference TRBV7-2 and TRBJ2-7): GAGVSQSPSNKVTEKGKDVELRCDPISGHTALYWYRQSLGQGLEFLIYFQGNSAPDKSGLPSDRFSAERTGGSVSTLTIQRTQQEDSAVYLCASMAGGRYEQYFGPGTRLTVT.

CDR3 residues: CASSRRRNGLNTEAFF. The CDR3 DNA sequence: TGTGCCAGCAGCCGTCGGAGGAACGGGCTGAACACTGAAGCTTTCTTT. The rearrangement joins TRBV6-6 to TRBJ1-1; D unclear. The V gene's germline CDR1 is MNHNY and CDR2 SVGAGI (reference sequence). V lost 6 bases, J lost 0 bases, and 17 bases lay in between. CDR3 length: 16 amino acids.

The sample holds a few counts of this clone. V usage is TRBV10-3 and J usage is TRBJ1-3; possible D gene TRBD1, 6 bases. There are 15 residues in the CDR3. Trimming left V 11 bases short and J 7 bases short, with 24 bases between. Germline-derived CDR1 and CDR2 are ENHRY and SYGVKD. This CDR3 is CAVTPQGSRGNTIYF. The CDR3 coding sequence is TGTGCCGTCACCCCACAGGGTTCCCGTGGGAACACCATATATTTT.

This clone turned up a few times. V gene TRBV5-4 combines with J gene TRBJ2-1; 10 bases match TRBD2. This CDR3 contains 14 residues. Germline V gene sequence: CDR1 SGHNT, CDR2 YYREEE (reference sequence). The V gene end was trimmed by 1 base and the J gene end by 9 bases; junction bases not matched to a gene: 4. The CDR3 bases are TGTGCCAGCAGCTTGCCTAGCGGGAGACTTGAGCAGTTCTTC. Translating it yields CASSLPSGRLEQFF.

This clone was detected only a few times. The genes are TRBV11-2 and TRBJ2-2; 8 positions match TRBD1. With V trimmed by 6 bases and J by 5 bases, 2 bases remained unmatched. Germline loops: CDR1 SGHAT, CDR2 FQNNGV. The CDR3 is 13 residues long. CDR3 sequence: CASRTGVTGELFF. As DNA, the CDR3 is TGTGCCAGCAGGACAGGGGTGACCGGGGAGCTGTTTTTT. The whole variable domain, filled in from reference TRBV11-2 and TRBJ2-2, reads EAGVAQSPRYKIIEKRQSVAFWCNPISGHATLYWYQQILGQGPKLLIQFQNNGVVDDSQLPKDRFSAERLKGVDSTLKIQPAKLEDSAVYLCASRTGVTGELFFGEGSRLTVL.

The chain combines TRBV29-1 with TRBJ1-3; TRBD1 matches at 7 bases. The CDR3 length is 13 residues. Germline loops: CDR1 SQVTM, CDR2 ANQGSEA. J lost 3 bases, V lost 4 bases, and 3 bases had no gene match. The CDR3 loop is CSVGDSYGNTIYF. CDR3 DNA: TGCAGCGTTGGGGACAGTTATGGAAACACCATATATTTT.

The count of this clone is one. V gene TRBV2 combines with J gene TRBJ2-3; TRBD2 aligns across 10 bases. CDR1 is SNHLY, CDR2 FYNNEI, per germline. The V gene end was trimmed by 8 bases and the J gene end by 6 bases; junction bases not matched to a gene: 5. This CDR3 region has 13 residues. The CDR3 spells CASLSGRLDTQYF. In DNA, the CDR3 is TGTGCCAGCCTTAGCGGGAGGCTCGATACGCAGTATTTT.

The CDR3 nucleotides read TGTGCCAGCAACCCGGACAGGGCGACCGGGGAGCTGTTTTTT. It encodes CASNPDRATGELFF. The chain recombines TRBV6-1 with TRBJ2-2, with TRBD1 matching 8 bases. The junction had 6 bases not matched to a gene; V was cut back by 7 bases and J by 5 bases. The CDR3 is 14 amino acids. The germline gives CDR1 MNHNS, CDR2 SASEGT.

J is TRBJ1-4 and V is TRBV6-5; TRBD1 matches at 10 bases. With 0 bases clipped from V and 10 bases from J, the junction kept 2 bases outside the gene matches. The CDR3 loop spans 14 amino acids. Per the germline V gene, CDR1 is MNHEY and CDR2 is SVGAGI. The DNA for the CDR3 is TGTGCCAGCAGTTACTCTGACAGGGGGCTAAAACTGTTTTTT. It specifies CASSYSDRGLKLFF.

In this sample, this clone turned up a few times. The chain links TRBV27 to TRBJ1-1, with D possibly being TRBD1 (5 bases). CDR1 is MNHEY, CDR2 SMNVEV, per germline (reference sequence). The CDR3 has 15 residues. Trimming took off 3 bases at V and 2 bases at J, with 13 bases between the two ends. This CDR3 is CASSLVPRANTEAFF. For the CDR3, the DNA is TGTGCCAGCAGTTTGGTTCCCAGGGCCAACACTGAAGCTTTCTTT.